The subject of this entry is one T cell receptor (beta chain). Its matching antigen is unknown. This specimen comes from a study of PD-1 blockade in classical Hodgkin lymphoma. Study outcomes and limitations: Whoever responded completely had baseline diversity much like that seen in newly diagnosed patients. The repertoire differences lack a defined cause, possibly disease activity or prior therapy. Significant TCR diversity gains by C4D1 occurred in CD4+ but not CD8+ cells. Reports described newly diagnosed patients as having lower baseline TCR diversity than healthy donors.

All trial patients relapsed after autologous stem cell transplantation. The germline V gene encodes CDR1 DFQATT and CDR2 SNEGSKA (reference sequence). The CDR3 loop spans 10 amino acids. V lost 3 bases to trimming and J lost 7 bases, with 5 bases between them. Repertoires were generated with immunoSEQ multiplex PCR, while TCRdb's copy carries only in-frame clones and drops some. The sample carries around 20,000 clones, roughly 80% recorded once. The chain joins TRBV20-1 to TRBJ2-3; D unresolved. The sequence derives from a human donor with classical Hodgkin lymphoma. The source was peripheral blood mononuclear cells (PBMCs), collected at baseline. CDR3 in DNA: TGCAGTGCTAGCGACCATACGCAGTATTTT. This translates into CSASDHTQYF.